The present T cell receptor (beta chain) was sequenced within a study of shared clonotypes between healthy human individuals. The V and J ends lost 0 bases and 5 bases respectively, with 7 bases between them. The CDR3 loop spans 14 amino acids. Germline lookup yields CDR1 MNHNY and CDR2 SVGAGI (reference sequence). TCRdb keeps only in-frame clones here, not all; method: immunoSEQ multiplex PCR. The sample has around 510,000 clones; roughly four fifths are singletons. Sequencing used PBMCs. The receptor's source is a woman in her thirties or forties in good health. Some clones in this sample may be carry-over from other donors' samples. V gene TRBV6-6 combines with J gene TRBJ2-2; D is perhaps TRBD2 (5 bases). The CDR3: CASSYSGNTGELFF. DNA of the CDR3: TGTGCCAGCAGTTACTCCGGGAATACCGGGGAGCTGTTTTTT.